This T cell receptor (beta chain) originates from a study of blood T cell repertoires in COVID-19. Profiling relied on immunoSEQ multiplex PCR, and the TCRdb table lists in-frame clones only, not all of them. The sample contains approximately 180,000 clones, roughly 89% of which appear only once. CDR1 is SNHLY and CDR2 is FYNNEI in the germline V gene. CDR3 length equals 15 residues. Trimming cost V 6 bases and J 4 bases; bases outside gene matches: 8. The clonotype originates from a middle-aged woman with acute COVID-19. Specimen: PBMCs or T cells enriched from blood (not recorded which). This chain links TRBV2 with TRBJ1-3; 8 positions agree with TRBD1. The CDR3 nucleotides read TGTGCCAGCAGGAACCAGGGGGCGGCAGGAAACACCATATATTTT. As protein: CASRNQGAAGNTIYF.